Detailed here is one TCR beta chain. What it recognizes is unknown. The data are from a study of T cell responses to AZD1222 COVID-19 vaccine. General study findings and limits: White British ancestry dominated among donors, who included more females, and clonal diversity was possibly underestimated. Unmutated variant regions are reportedly the target of nearly half of TCRs that are spike-specific.

The method was immunoSEQ multiplex PCR; TCRdb's version includes in-frame clones alone and lacks a portion of them. The sample records approximately 140,000 clones, 94% being singletons. The specimen was peripheral blood, collected on day 0 of AZD1222 vaccination. The TCR was taken from an adult in good health.

The CDR3 DNA sequence: TGTGCCAGCAGCTTAGCGAATCTCAGGGTAGTGTATAGCACAGATACGCAGTATTTT. Its protein is CASSLANLRVVYSTDTQYF. The chain employs TRBV7-6 and TRBJ2-3; a weak D match, TRBD1 (5 bases). Germline V gives CDR1 SGHVS, CDR2 FNYEAQ. V lost 0 bases and J 0 bases, leaving 19 bases between the germline ends. This CDR3 is 19 amino acids long.